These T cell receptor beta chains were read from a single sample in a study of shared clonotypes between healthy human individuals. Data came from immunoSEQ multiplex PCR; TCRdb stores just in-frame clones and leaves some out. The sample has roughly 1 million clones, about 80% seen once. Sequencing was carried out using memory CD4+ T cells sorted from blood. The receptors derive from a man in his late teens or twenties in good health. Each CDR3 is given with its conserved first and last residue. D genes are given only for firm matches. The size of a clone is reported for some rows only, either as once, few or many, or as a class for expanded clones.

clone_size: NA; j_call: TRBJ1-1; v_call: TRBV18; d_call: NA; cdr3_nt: TGTGCCAGCTCCCCCGGACGGCTCACTGAAGCTTTCTTT; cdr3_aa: CASSPGRLTEAFF
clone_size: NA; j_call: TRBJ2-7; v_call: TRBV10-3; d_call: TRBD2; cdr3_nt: TGTGCCATCAGTGGGGGTAGCGGGAGGAGTTACGAGCAGTACTTC; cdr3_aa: CAISGGSGRSYEQYF
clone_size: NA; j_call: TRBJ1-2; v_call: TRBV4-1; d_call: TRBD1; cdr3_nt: TGCGCCAGCAGCCAAGGGACAGGCGCTAACTATGGCTACACCTTC; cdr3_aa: CASSQGTGANYGYTF
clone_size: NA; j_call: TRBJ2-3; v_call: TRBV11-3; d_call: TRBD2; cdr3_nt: TGTGCCAGCAGCTTAGCCCCTAGCGGGGGGCAGCTCACAGATACGCAGTATTTT; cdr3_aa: CASSLAPSGGQLTDTQYF
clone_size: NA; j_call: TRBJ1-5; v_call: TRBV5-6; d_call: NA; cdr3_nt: TGTGCCAGCAGCCTTGGTGGGAGATACGGAACCAGGCAAGGCCAGCCCCAGCATTTT; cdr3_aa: CASSLGGRYGTRQGQPQHF
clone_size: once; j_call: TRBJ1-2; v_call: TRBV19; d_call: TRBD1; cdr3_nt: TGTGCCAGTAGTCCGCAGACAGGGATAAACTATGGCTACACCTTC; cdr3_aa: CASSPQTGINYGYTF
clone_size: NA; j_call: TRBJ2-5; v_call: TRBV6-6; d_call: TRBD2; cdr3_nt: TGTGCCAGCAGCCCCTCCCCGGGACTAGCGGAAGAGACCCAGTACTTC; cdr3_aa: CASSPSPGLAEETQYF
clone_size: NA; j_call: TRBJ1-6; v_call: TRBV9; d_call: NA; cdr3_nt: TGTGCCAGCAGCGTAGACCCTAATTCACCCCTCCACTTT; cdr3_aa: CASSVDPNSPLHF
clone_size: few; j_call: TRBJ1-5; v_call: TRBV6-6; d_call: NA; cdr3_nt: TGTGCCAGCAGTTACTCCGTAACAGGGTATCAGCCCCAGCATTTT; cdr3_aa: CASSYSVTGYQPQHF
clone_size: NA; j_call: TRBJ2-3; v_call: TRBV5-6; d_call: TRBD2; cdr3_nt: TGTGCCAGCAGCATACCCCGGGGGGGCCCCGATACGCAGTATTTT; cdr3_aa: CASSIPRGGPDTQYF
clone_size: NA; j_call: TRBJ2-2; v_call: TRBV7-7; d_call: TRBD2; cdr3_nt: TGTGCTAGCAGCTTAGCGCCGTCTAGCGGTAACACCGGGGAGCTGTTTTTT; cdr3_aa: CASSLAPSSGNTGELFF
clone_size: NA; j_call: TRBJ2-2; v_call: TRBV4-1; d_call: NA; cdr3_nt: TGCGCCAGCAGCCGGTTTGGGCCCAGGGTAGGCACCGGGGAGCTGTTTTTT; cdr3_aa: CASSRFGPRVGTGELFF
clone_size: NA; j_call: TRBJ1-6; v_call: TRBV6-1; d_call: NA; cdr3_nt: TGTGCCAGCACCAGTGGTCACTTTAATTCACCCCTCCACTTT; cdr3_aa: CASTSGHFNSPLHF
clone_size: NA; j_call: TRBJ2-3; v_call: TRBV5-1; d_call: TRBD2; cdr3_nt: TGCGCCAGCAGCCCACGGGGGGGTTCAGATACGCAGTATTTT; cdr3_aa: CASSPRGGSDTQYF
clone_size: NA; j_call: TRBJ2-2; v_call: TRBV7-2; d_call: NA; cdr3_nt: TGTGCCAGCAGCCCCAAGACTGCCACCGGGGAGCTGTTTTTT; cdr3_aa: CASSPKTATGELFF
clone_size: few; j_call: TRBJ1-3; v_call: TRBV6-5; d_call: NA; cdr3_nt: TGTGCCAGCAGGGCGACGGGTTCTGGAAACACCATATATTTT; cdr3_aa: CASRATGSGNTIYF
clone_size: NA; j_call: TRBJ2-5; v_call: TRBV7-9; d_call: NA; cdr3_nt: TGTGCCAGCAGCAAAGCACAGGGTCCCCAAGAGACCCAGTACTTC; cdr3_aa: CASSKAQGPQETQYF
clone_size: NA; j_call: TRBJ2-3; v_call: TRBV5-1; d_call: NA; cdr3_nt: TGCGCCAGCAGCTTGGAAGATAGCACAGATACGCAGTATTTT; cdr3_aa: CASSLEDSTDTQYF
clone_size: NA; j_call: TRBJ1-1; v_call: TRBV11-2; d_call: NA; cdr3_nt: TGTGCCAGCAGCCCTATGTTGGCAGGGCTGAACACTGAAGCTTTCTTT; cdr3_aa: CASSPMLAGLNTEAFF
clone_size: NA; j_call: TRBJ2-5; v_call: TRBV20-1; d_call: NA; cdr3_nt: TGCAGTCTACAGGACCAGGGGACCCAGTACTTC; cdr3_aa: CSLQDQGTQYF
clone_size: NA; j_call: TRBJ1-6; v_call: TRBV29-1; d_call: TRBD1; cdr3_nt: TGCAGCGTCGCCACAGGGGGCGCGGATTCACCCCTCCACTTT; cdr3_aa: CSVATGGADSPLHF
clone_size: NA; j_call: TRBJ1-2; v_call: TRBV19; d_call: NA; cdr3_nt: TGTGCCAGTAGAACGACGCCCTCGACAGACGACACCTTC; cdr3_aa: CASRTTPSTDDTF
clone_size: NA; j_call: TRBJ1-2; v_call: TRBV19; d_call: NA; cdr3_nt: TGTGCCAGTAGTGATGTCGTTTACTATGGCTACACCTTC; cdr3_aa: CASSDVVYYGYTF
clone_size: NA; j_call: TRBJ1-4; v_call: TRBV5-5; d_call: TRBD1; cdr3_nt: TGTGCCAGCAGCCTGACAGGGACTAATGAAAAACTGTTTTTT; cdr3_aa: CASSLTGTNEKLFF
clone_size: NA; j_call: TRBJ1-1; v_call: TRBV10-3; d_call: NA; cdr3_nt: TGTGCCATCAGTGAGCTGAACACTGAAGCTTTCTTT; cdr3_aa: CAISELNTEAFF
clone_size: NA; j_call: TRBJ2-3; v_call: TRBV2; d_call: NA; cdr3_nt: TGTGCCAGCTTCCGGGACATCACAGATACGCAGTATTTT; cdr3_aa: CASFRDITDTQYF
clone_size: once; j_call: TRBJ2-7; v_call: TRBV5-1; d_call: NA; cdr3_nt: TGCGCCAGCAGCTTGGTTGGAGGACAGAAGTACGAGCAGTACTTC; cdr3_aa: CASSLVGGQKYEQYF
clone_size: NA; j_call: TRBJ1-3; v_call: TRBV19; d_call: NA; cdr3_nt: TGTGCCACTTCGGAGAGCTCTGGAAACACCATATATTTT; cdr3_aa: CATSESSGNTIYF
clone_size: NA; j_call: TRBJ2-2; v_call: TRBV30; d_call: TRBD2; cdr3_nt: TGTGCCTGGAGTCGAGGGGAGGGGAAGGTAGCCGGGGAGCTGTTTTTT; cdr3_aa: CAWSRGEGKVAGELFF
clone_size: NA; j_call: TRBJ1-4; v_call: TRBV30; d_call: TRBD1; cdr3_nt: TGTGCCTGGGGAGGGACAGGGCCGCGAGAAAAACTGTTTTTT; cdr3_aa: CAWGGTGPREKLFF
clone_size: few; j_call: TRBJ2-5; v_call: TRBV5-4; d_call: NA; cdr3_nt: TGTGCCAGCAGCTCCTGGAATCAAGAGACCCAGTACTTC; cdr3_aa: CASSSWNQETQYF
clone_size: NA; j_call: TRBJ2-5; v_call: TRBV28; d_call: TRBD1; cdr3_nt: TGTGCCAGCAGTACCCCGGGACAGGGGATCGAGACCCAGTACTTC; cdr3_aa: CASSTPGQGIETQYF
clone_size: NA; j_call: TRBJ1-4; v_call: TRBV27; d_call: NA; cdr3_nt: TGTGCCAGCAGGTTTGCCGCAACTAATGAAAAACTGTTTTTT; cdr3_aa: CASRFAATNEKLFF
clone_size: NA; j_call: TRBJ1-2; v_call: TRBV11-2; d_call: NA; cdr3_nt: TGTGCCAGCAGCTTAGAATGGGGGGCTAACTATGGCTACACCTTC; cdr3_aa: CASSLEWGANYGYTF
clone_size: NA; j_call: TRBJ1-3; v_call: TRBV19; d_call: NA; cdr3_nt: TGTGCCAGTAGTCTCGGGACATCGGGAAACACCATATATTTT; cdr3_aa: CASSLGTSGNTIYF
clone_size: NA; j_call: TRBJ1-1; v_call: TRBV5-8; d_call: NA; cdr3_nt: TGTGCCAGCAGCCGGGCGGGGATGAACACTGAAGCTTTCTTT; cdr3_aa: CASSRAGMNTEAFF
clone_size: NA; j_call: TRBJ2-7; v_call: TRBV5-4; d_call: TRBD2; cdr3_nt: TGTGCCAGCAGCTTGGAACTAGCGGGGTTCTACGAGCAGTACTTC; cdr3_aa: CASSLELAGFYEQYF